Described below is a single T cell receptor beta chain sequence and its context. The method was immunoSEQ multiplex PCR; TCRdb's version includes in-frame clones alone and lacks a portion of them. The sample consists of approximately 15,000 clones, around 86% of them appearing once. The sample is drawn from a study of OX40 agonist ivuxolimab in advanced cancers. For the study at large: Intravenous ivuxolimab was administered to patients every 2 weeks at 0.01 to 10 mg/kg.

The J segment lost 0 bases and the V segment lost 6 bases, leaving 11 bases of the junction unmatched. This CDR3 region has 16 residues. The germline V gene encodes CDR1 SGHRS and CDR2 YFSETQ. V is TRBV5-1 and J is TRBJ1-1, with 7 bases fitting TRBD1. This specimen was CD4+ or CD8+ T cells sorted from blood, taken in a trial of the OX40 agonist ivuxolimab. The source of this sequence is an adult with an advanced solid tumor such as melanoma, head and neck, liver or kidney cancer. As DNA, the CDR3 is TGCGCCAGCAACTCACCCATACAGGGGATGAACACTGAAGCTTTCTTT. Protein sequence: CASNSPIQGMNTEAFF.